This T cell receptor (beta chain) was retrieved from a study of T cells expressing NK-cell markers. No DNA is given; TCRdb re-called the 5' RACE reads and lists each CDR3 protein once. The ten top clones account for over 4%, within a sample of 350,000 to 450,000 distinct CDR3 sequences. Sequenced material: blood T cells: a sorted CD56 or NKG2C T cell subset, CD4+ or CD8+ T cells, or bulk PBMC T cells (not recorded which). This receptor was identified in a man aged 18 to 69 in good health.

The CDR3 loop reads CASSFLWSRGSDTQYF. The rearrangement uses TRBV7-2 and TRBJ2-3; the TCRdb D gene call, TRBD1, has no DNA to confirm it. Germline CDR1 SGHTA, CDR2 FQGNSA. CDR3 length: 16 amino acids.